A single sample is the source of the 25 T cell receptor beta chains below, sequenced in a study of blood T cell repertoires in COVID-19. Libraries were prepared by immunoSEQ multiplex PCR; TCRdb keeps only in-frame clonotypes and omits some of them. The table shows about 200,000 clones, with about 88% occurring only once. Input material: peripheral blood. These receptors came from a man aged 50-59 years with COVID-19, enrolled during active disease.

The V and J genes are TRBV28 and TRBJ2-7, with 8 bases lining up with TRBD1. Germline CDR1 MDHEN, CDR2 SYDVKM. V lost 6 bases, J lost 4 bases, and 11 bases stayed unmatched. The length of the CDR3 is 15 residues. The DNA of the CDR3 is TGTGCCAGCAGCCCAACAGGGGGAACTGGGTACGAGCAGTACTTC. Translated: CASSPTGGTGYEQYF.

The chain uses TRBV11-3 and TRBJ1-1; tentative D call: TRBD1 (5 bases). V was trimmed by 5 bases and J by 4 bases, leaving 14 bases between them. Looked up from germline, CDR1 is SGHNT and CDR2 is YENEEA. The CDR3 is 14 residues long. The CDR3 protein is CASSQNTRGTEAFF. Here the CDR3 DNA reads TGTGCCAGCAGCCAAAATACAAGGGGCACTGAAGCTTTCTTT.

V and J are TRBV7-3 and TRBJ2-2; possible D gene TRBD1, 5 bases. V lost 5 bases, J lost 4 bases, and 8 bases lay in between. CDR3 size: 13 residues. CDR1 is SGHTA and CDR2 is FQGTGA in the germline V gene. The CDR3 spells CASSAQGTGELFF. The CDR3 DNA follows: TGTGCCAGCAGCGCCCAGGGCACCGGGGAGCTGTTTTTT.

This chain connects TRBV30 to TRBJ2-7, with 14 bases matching TRBD2. This CDR3 has 19 residues. The trim removed 1 base at V and 0 bases at J, leaving 11 bases unmatched. The V gene's germline CDR1 is GTSNPN and CDR2 SVGIG (reference sequence). This CDR3 is CAWSGTSGRTPSFSYEQYF. The CDR3 DNA is TGTGCCTGGAGTGGGACTAGCGGGAGGACCCCAAGCTTCTCCTACGAGCAGTACTTC.

The chain combines TRBV5-1 with TRBJ1-1, with 8 bases aligning to TRBD1. The CDR3 consists of 16 residues. Germline assignment: CDR1 SGHRS and CDR2 YFSETQ. V was pared by 4 bases and J by 3 bases, with 11 bases of the junction left unmatched. The CDR3 nucleotides read TGCGCCAGCAGCCCCAGGACAGGGAGAGAGGACACTGAAGCTTTCTTT. Protein: CASSPRTGREDTEAFF.

The rearrangement links TRBV2 to TRBJ2-7; 8 bases fit TRBD2. The CDR3 covers 14 residues. Trimming removed 5 bases from V and 0 bases from J; junction bases left unmatched: 3. The germline gives CDR1 SNHLY, CDR2 FYNNEI. The CDR3 region has the DNA TGTGCCAGCAGTAGTCGGGGGGGCTCCTACGAGCAGTACTTC. It encodes CASSSRGGSYEQYF. Drawing the rest from reference TRBV2 and TRBJ2-7, the complete variable domain is EPEVTQTPSHQVTQMGQEVILRCVPISNHLYFYWYRQILGQKVEFLVSFYNNEISEKSEIFDDQFSVERPDGSNFTLKIRSTKLEDSAMYFCASSSRGGSYEQYFGPGTRLTVT.

This chain joins TRBV19 and TRBJ2-7, with 8 bases identical to TRBD2. CDR1 and CDR2 (germline): LNHDA, SQIVND (reference sequence). V lost 5 bases and J lost 3; bases outside the gene matches: 18. This CDR3 contains 18 residues. The CDR3 coding sequence is TGTGCCAGTAGTCTCTCAGCGGGAGTAATGGGGGGGTACTACGAGCAGTACTTC. It yields the protein CASSLSAGVMGGYYEQYF. The whole variable domain, filled in from reference TRBV19 and TRBJ2-7, reads DGGITQSPKYLFRKEGQNVTLSCEQNLNHDAMYWYRQDPGQGLRLIYYSQIVNDFQKGDIAEGYSVSREKKESFPLTVTSAQKNPTAFYLCASSLSAGVMGGYYEQYFGPGTRLTVT.

The CDR3 spells CASSEQGGNTGELFF. The CDR3 DNA sequence: TGTGCCAGCAGTGAACAGGGGGGCAACACCGGGGAGCTGTTTTTT. This chain uses TRBV2 with TRBJ2-2; D may be TRBD1 (7 bases). The germline V gene has CDR1 SNHLY and CDR2 FYNNEI. V lost 2 bases and J lost 2, with 9 bases in between. There are 15 residues in the CDR3.

This chain connects TRBV6-6 to TRBJ2-1; D is unclear. The V gene's germline CDR1 is MNHNY and CDR2 SVGAGI (reference sequence). V gave up 8 bases and J gave up 1 base, with 12 bases separating them. This CDR3 spans 14 amino acids. The CDR3 DNA reads TGTGCCAGCCGACTGAAGGAGTCCTACAATGAGCAGTTCTTC. Translation: CASRLKESYNEQFF.

The gene calls are TRBV28 and TRBJ2-5; perhaps TRBD2 as D (6 bases). Germline values: CDR1 MDHEN, CDR2 SYDVKM. This CDR3 is built from 14 residues. V was pared by 3 bases and J by 5 bases, with 13 bases between. Here the CDR3 reads CASSFFGGVETQYF. The CDR3 DNA follows: TGTGCCAGCAGTTTCTTTGGCGGGGTGGAGACCCAGTACTTC.

J is TRBJ2-3 and V is TRBV3-1 (or the pseudogene TRBV3-2); D is possibly TRBD2 (5 bases). CDR1 and CDR2 (germline): LGHDT, YNNKEL (reference sequence). This CDR3 comprises 13 residues. Between the trimmed V and J ends, which lost 1 base and 5 bases, there was a span of 7 bases. The CDR3: CASSQGGQDTQYF. The CDR3 DNA reads as TGTGCCAGCAGCCAAGGAGGGCAAGATACGCAGTATTTT.

The chain links TRBV28 to TRBJ2-5; TRBD1 matches at 7 bases. Germline V gene lookup returns CDR1 MDHEN and CDR2 SYDVKM. The CDR3 contains 15 residues. The ends lost 5 bases at V and 2 bases at J; junction bases unmatched: 8. CDR3 sequence reads: CASSPGDRPQETQYF. In DNA, the CDR3 is TGTGCCAGCAGTCCCGGGGACAGACCACAAGAGACCCAGTACTTC.

This chain links TRBV27 with TRBJ1-6, with D hard to call. The CDR3 has 16 residues. Germline CDR1 reads MNHEY; CDR2 reads SMNVEV (reference sequence). V was shortened by 0 bases and J by 0 bases, with 6 bases between the two germline ends. In nucleotides, the CDR3 is TGTGCCAGCAGTTTATCGAGAAGCTCCTATAATTCACCCCTCCACTTT. Its protein product is CASSLSRSSYNSPLHF.

The V and J genes are TRBV14 and TRBJ1-4, with unresolved D. Germline V gene sequence: CDR1 SGHDN, CDR2 FVKESK. The germline V and J ends were trimmed by 5 bases and 1 base, with 14 bases remaining between them. The CDR3 totals 16 residues. As DNA, the CDR3 is TGTGCCAGCAGCAGTATAGAGGCACTAACTAATGAAAAACTGTTTTTT. Its protein product is CASSSIEALTNEKLFF. Full variable domain (remainder filled in from reference TRBV14 and TRBJ1-4): EAGVTQFPSHSVIEKGQTVTLRCDPISGHDNLYWYRRVMGKEIKFLLHFVKESKQDESGMPNNRFLAERTGGTYSTLKVQPAELEDSGVYFCASSSIEALTNEKLFFGSGTQLSVL.

This clone was detected only once. The V and J genes are TRBV7-9 and TRBJ1-1; D might be TRBD1 (6 bases). The CDR3 sequence is 13 residues long. Trimming cost V 5 bases and J 7 bases, with 14 bases left between them. Germline V CDR1 and CDR2: SEHNR, FQNEAQ (reference sequence). In nucleotides, the CDR3 is TGTGCCAGCAGCACTCGACAGGAGTTTGAAGCTTTCTTT. Protein product: CASSTRQEFEAFF.

The chain combines TRBV28 with TRBJ1-2, with 7 bases that match TRBD1. This CDR3 spans 14 amino acids. Germline CDR1 and CDR2: MDHEN and SYDVKM. Trimming cost V 6 bases and J 2 bases; bases outside gene matches: 6. The CDR3 region has the DNA TGTGCCAGCAGGTTGGGACAGAGGAACTATGGCTACACCTTC. Protein product: CASRLGQRNYGYTF.

This clone was counted once. This specimen includes other DNA sequences encoding the same CDR3. The V call is TRBV24-1, the J call TRBJ1-5; D not resolved. Germline CDR1 is KGHDR and CDR2 is SFDVKD. Trimming removed 5 bases from V and 3 bases from J, with 7 bases in between. There are 13 residues in the CDR3. In DNA form, the CDR3 reads TGTGCCACCAGTGGGGGAGACAATCAGCCCCAGCATTTT. Its protein is CATSGGDNQPQHF.

This clone was recorded once. The rearrangement links TRBV7-9 to TRBJ2-7; weak D call: TRBD1 (6 bases). Germline V gives CDR1 SEHNR, CDR2 FQNEAQ (reference sequence). This CDR3 is built from 12 residues. Trimming shortened V by 5 bases and J by 7 bases, and 12 bases separated the two germline ends. As DNA, the CDR3 is TGTGCCAGCAGCACATCGACAGGAGAGCAGTACTTC. It translates to CASSTSTGEQYF.

The CDR3 spells CASAQEGAHSNQPQHF. The CDR3 coding sequence is TGTGCCAGCGCCCAAGAGGGGGCTCATAGCAATCAGCCCCAGCATTTT. The chain couples TRBV6-6 to TRBJ1-5; 7 positions match TRBD1. The germline V gene encodes CDR1 MNHNY and CDR2 SVGAGI (reference sequence). V was pared by 8 bases and J by 0 bases, with 10 bases of the junction left unmatched. This CDR3 spans 16 amino acids.

The genes are TRBV19 and TRBJ2-2, with TRBD1 matching 8 bases. The V gene end was trimmed by 4 bases and the J gene end by 2 bases; junction bases not matched to a gene: 6. The CDR3 runs to 16 residues. Germline V gives CDR1 LNHDA, CDR2 SQIVND (reference sequence). DNA of the CDR3: TGTGCCAGTAGTACCTGGACAGGGTTCAACACCGGGGAGCTGTTTTTT. Its protein product is CASSTWTGFNTGELFF.

The J gene is TRBJ2-7, the V gene TRBV19; tentative D call: TRBD2 (5 bases). Germline CDR1 and CDR2: LNHDA and SQIVND (reference sequence). CDR3 length: 14 residues. The V gene lost 3 bases and the J gene lost 2 bases, with 11 bases spanning the gap. The CDR3 protein is CASSIERRAYEQYF. The DNA for the CDR3 is TGTGCCAGTAGTATCGAACGGCGGGCCTACGAGCAGTACTTC.

CDR3 in amino acids: CASSKAAGSSYNSPLHF. The CDR3 region has the DNA TGTGCCAGCAGCAAAGCGGCGGGGAGCTCCTATAATTCACCCCTCCACTTT. J is TRBJ1-6 and V is TRBV21-1. TRBV21-1 is designated a pseudogene. This CDR3 has 17 residues.

This sequence joins TRBV27 and TRBJ1-1; a possible D gene is TRBD1 (5 bases). Trimming left V 2 bases short and J 6 bases short, with 13 bases between. Looked up from germline, CDR1 is MNHEY and CDR2 is SMNVEV (reference sequence). There are 14 residues in the CDR3. The CDR3 protein is CASSLDPRVAEAFF. The CDR3 nucleotides are TGTGCCAGCAGTTTAGATCCCAGGGTGGCTGAAGCTTTCTTT.

The rearrangement links TRBV19 to TRBJ1-1; the match to TRBD1 covers 8 bases. The CDR3 is 14 amino acids. Germline CDR1 LNHDA, CDR2 SQIVND (reference sequence). V dropped 7 bases and J dropped 5; count of bases not matched to a gene: 9. The CDR3 spells CASTRQGKGTEAFF. The CDR3 nucleotides are TGTGCCAGTACGAGACAGGGGAAAGGAACTGAAGCTTTCTTT.

This chain links TRBV5-1 with TRBJ2-3; the D gene is possibly TRBD2 (7 bases). The V end was cut by 4 bases, the J end by 1 base, with 13 bases between. The germline CDR1 and CDR2 sequences are SGHRS and YFSETQ. There are 15 residues in the CDR3. For the CDR3, the DNA is TGCGCCAGCAGCCGACCGGGGGGCGGCACAGATACGCAGTATTTT. Its protein is CASSRPGGGTDTQYF.